This T cell receptor (beta chain) derives from a study of T cells in Graves' hyperthyroidism and ophthalmopathy (dated by TCRdb to 2018 to 2020). With regard to the full study: Peripheral blood samples were taken at initial diagnosis, before any treatment was given. To identify distinguishing TCR V-J signatures, a discovery cohort of 100 or so patients was used, comprising 40 to 45 with Graves' ophthalmopathy and some 60 with stable Graves' hyperthyroidism. Prospective prediction of ophthalmopathy was tested in an independent validation cohort consisting of fewer than 20 hyperthyroidism patients and 15 to 17 patients who later progressed to ophthalmopathy. The 100 or so discovery patients were divided at random into training and test sets in a 7:3 ratio. The study also compared thyroid tissue and blood T-cell repertoires from about six Graves' hyperthyroidism patients. After blood sampling, hyperthyroidism patients were treated with methimazole at a starting dose of 30 mg daily, and ophthalmopathy patients were treated with high-dose intravenous methylprednisolone. The paper describes TCR Vbeta CDR3 sequencing of 120 to 150 peripheral blood samples, made up of fewer than 50 ophthalmopathy patients, roughly 72 hyperthyroidism patients and 17 progressor patients. General conclusions and limits of the study: Blood samples also contained most of the expanded thyroid clonotypes (frequency above 0.001), which suggests that blood repertoires may reflect thyroid immune responses. A model built on a 13 V-J signature distinguished ophthalmopathy from stable hyperthyroidism, reaching 85% to 90% sensitivity and about 81% specificity in cross-validation and 80%/75% in testing. In validation, the model predicted progression to ophthalmopathy a median of about 6 months before onset, with about 64% sensitivity and roughly 73% specificity. Sample size was not statistically predetermined, and blinding of investigators to group allocation was not performed.

The trim is 1 base for V and 6 bases for J, with a gap of 15 bases between the germline ends. From the cysteine up to the phenylalanine, the CDR3 has a length of 15 residues. Only CDR3 DNA remains: 45 bases, in frame from the first base. CDR1 and CDR2, per the germline V gene, are ENHRY and SYGVKD. In the ophthalmopathy patients, disease was moderately to severely active, with a Clinical Activity Score of 3 or more, a NOSPECS grade of 4 or more, and a duration of less than 3 months. Exclusion was applied to patients with uncontrolled infections, other autoimmune diseases, pregnancy or lactation. Diagnoses relied on clinical symptoms, serum thyroxine and TRAb, thyroid ultrasound and orbital computed tomography. PBMCs were isolated from 8 to 10 ml of fresh peripheral blood by Ficoll-Paque density gradient centrifugation. Trizol reagent was used to extract total RNA, and RNA quality was then checked on an Agilent 2100 Bioanalyzer.

In this sample, this clonotype turned up a few times. Its binding antigen is unknown. Base qualities are missing; no much larger clone stands one base away. The TCR beta CDR3 regions were amplified from the RNA transcripts. A first-round RT-PCR of the TCR CDR3 used the HTBI primer set with the Qiagen OneStep RT-PCR kit. A second multiplex PCR round built the libraries, followed by size selection and purification. Sequencing of the libraries was done on an Illumina HiSeq2000 using paired-end 100 bp reads. The study's processing was this. SOAPnuke was used to process the raw data, removing reads that contained adapters or uncalled bases, had a mean Phred below 15, or lacked an exact match to the constant primer or identifier. High-quality paired reads were merged with COPE v1.2.5, and unique nucleotide sequences were defined as clonotypes. Clonotypes were aligned to IMGT TRBV, TRBD and TRBJ reference segments using MiTCR v1.1. The analysis included only V-J combinations with a frequency above 0.0001, which together covered more than 99% of the repertoires. A TCS score was defined as the ratio of F50 (clonal expansion) to E x V (chaos), with BLOSUM62-based TCRdist applied between CDR3 peptides within each V-J. Welch's t-statistics and random forest reduced roughly 500 V-J features to 13, which were used in a naive Bayes classifier (R e1071). TCRdb reran the public reads through fastp at Q25 and MiXCR, keeping productive beta chains. All rows with the same CDR3 protein become a single entry with the most common DNA and genes. These V and J calls originate from TCRdb's pipeline instead of the authors' own analysis. A total of nearly 600,000 distinct CDR3 sequences appear in this sample, 14% of them only once. The ten largest clones add up to about 7% of the sample.

The V and J segments used are TRBV10-3 and TRBJ1-2, with an unclear D gene assignment. The sequenced sample was blood. The sequence was collected from a woman aged 18-35 years with Graves' ophthalmopathy. The encoded CDR3 is CAISEYRTDEDGYTF. The DNA reads TGTGCCATCAGTGAGTATAGGACGGACGAAGATGGCTACACCTTC.